The entry that follows covers one T cell receptor beta chain sequence. Its antigen is still unknown. Lacking the conserved final phenylalanine or tryptophan, this CDR3 likely reflects a read error. Germline assignment: CDR1 DFQATT and CDR2 SNEGSKA (reference sequence). CDR3 size: 14 residues. With 1 base removed from V and 0 bases from J, the gap between germline ends came to 7 bases. Using its own MiXCR run on the RT-PCR reads, TCRdb lists one record per CDR3 protein. The sample shows more than 400,000 distinct CDR3 sequences, 9.5% to 13% of them seen only once. The sample originates from a study of response to subunit inactivated influenza vaccine. Notes on the study in general: There was a suggestion from the authors that each seasonal influenza vaccination recruits few new T cells.

The sample was PBMCs from blood, taken 45 days after vaccination. V usage is TRBV20-1 and J usage is TRBJ1-5, with D unresolved. The receptor comes from a man aged 50 or older who received an inactivated influenza vaccine. The CDR3 reads CSARAVYSNQPQHL. CDR3 bases: TGCAGTGCTAGAGCGGTTTATAGCAATCAGCCCCAGCATCTT.